Listed below are T cell receptor beta chains from one sample, sequenced in a study of blood T cell repertoires in COVID-19. Here immunoSEQ multiplex PCR was the method, and the copy in TCRdb shows in-frame clones only, minus some. The sample includes about 270,000 clones, approximately 83% seen only once; the top ten take roughly 15%. The sample taken for sequencing was peripheral blood. The receptor set was obtained from a human donor in a cohort sampled during active COVID-19. The CDR3 runs from the conserved cysteine through the conserved F or W.

v_gene	len	CDR3aa
TRBV12-5	14	CASGSNTGLDTIYF
TRBV5-1	15	CASSTRVRSYYEQYF
TRBV6-5	15	CASTLFGTGGTEAFF
TRBV7-2	15	CASSLHRGFSEKLFF
TRBV15	14	CATSRAGPYQPQHF
TRBV5-1	12	CASSLEPYEQYF
TRBV3-1/TRBV3-2	14	CARDRGLTGNTIYF
TRBV28	13	CASKLSYNSPLHF
TRBV15	17	CATSRDTVTLRLNEQFF
TRBV28	14	CASSSGGTGNTIYF
TRBV14	11	CASSQYGTQYF
TRBV7-9	19	CASSFKGGSFSGTPYEQYF
TRBV12-3/TRBV12-4	11	CASSSGTEAFF
TRBV7-9	15	CASSLKQGARETQYF
TRBV16	15	CASSPTVLGYNEQFF
TRBV7-8	12	CASSPPLETQYF